These 14 T cell receptor beta chains originate from one sample sequenced in a study of shared clonotypes between healthy human individuals. The assay was immunoSEQ multiplex PCR, and TCRdb's table has in-frame clones only and misses some. In the table there are approximately 460,000 clones, roughly four fifths of which are singletons. The sequencing sample was made of PBMCs. The source is a woman in her forties in good health. Some clones in this sample may be carry-over from other donors' samples.

This chain links TRBV7-2 with TRBJ2-7; 9 bases match TRBD2. This CDR3 contains 18 residues. Unmatched junction bases numbered 18, after V lost 2 bases and J lost 7 bases. Germline V gives CDR1 SGHTA, CDR2 FQGNSA. CDR3 amino acids: CASSLSSLASGIEGEQYF. The CDR3 DNA reads as TGTGCCAGCAGCTTAAGTAGCTTAGCTAGCGGGATTGAGGGGGAGCAGTACTTC.

The V gene is TRBV14, the J gene TRBJ2-5; D uncertain. This CDR3 has 11 amino acids. CDR1 and CDR2 (germline): SGHDN, FVKESK. Trimming removed 3 bases from V and 7 bases from J, with 6 bases in between. Written as DNA, the CDR3 is TGTGCCAGCAGCCAGGCCGGGACCCAGTACTTC. This encodes CASSQAGTQYF.

This clone has a handful of counts. The chain uses TRBV15 and TRBJ1-2, with D possibly TRBD1 on 5 matching bases. The V and J ends lost 1 base and 6 bases respectively, with 18 bases between them. Germline lookup yields CDR1 LNHNV and CDR2 YYDKDF (reference sequence). This CDR3 has 16 residues. The CDR3 nucleotides read TGTGCCACCAGCAGAGGGGGGGAGTCCTCGGTTAATGGCTACACCTTC. Translation: CATSRGGESSVNGYTF.

To note about this clone: This likely came from a read error, as a far larger clone is one base away. The chain joins TRBV7-3 to TRBJ2-2; D perhaps matches TRBD2 (5 bases). The CDR3 is made up of 14 amino acids. Germline lookup yields CDR1 SGHTA and CDR2 FQGTGA. The CDR3 region has the DNA TGTGCCAGCAGCTTACCTAGGCACACCGGGGTGCTGTTTTTT. Translating it yields CASSLPRHTGVLFF.

Concerning this clone: As the CDR3 is not closed by the conserved phenylalanine or tryptophan, this likely results from a read error. The limits of the CDR3 on the DNA are not certain, so only TCRdb's listed CDR3 is given. The chain joins TRBV5-1 to TRBJ2-7; the table's D call, TRBD2, was not checked against the DNA. Germline V CDR1 and CDR2: SGHRS, YFSETQ. With termini counted, the CDR3 has 12 amino acids. The CDR3 loop reads CASSLVTRKLPG.

The J gene is TRBJ2-7, the V gene TRBV30; D call uncertain. V lost 0 bases to trimming and J lost 2 bases, with 8 bases between them. This CDR3 comprises 13 residues. Per germline, CDR1 GTSNPN and CDR2 SVGIG (reference sequence). DNA of the CDR3: TGTGCCTGGAGTGTAGGTGTAACCTACGAGCAGTACTTC. Encoded protein: CAWSVGVTYEQYF.

Concerning this clone: A junction boundary mismatches the germline segment, possibly from a read error. The rearrangement joins TRBV30 to TRBJ1-5; D call uncertain. The V gene's germline CDR1 is GTSNPN and CDR2 SVGIG (reference sequence). The length of the CDR3 is 12 residues. CDR3 in DNA: TGTGCCTGGAATGCACAAAATCAGCCCCAGCACTTT. As protein: CAWNAQNQPQHF. Full variable domain (rest looked up from reference TRBV30 and TRBJ1-5): SQTIHQWPATLVQPVGSPLSLECTVEGTSNPNLYWYRQAAGRGLQLLFYSVGIGQISSEVPQNLSASRPQDRQFILSSKKLLLSDSGFYLCAWNAQNQPQHFGDGTRLSIL.

This chain uses TRBV5-1 with TRBJ2-7; possibly TRBD1 for D (6 bases). With 3 bases removed from V and 1 base from J, the gap between germline ends came to 14 bases. In germline, CDR1 is SGHRS, CDR2 YFSETQ. This CDR3 has 15 residues. Here the CDR3 DNA reads TGCGCCAGCAGCTACACAGGGCCGGAATCCTACGAGCAGTACTTC. Translating it yields CASSYTGPESYEQYF. The full variable domain, its missing parts supplied by reference TRBV5-1 and TRBJ2-7, is KAGVTQTPRYLIKTRGQQVTLSCSPISGHRSVSWYQQTPGQGLQFLFEYFSETQRNKGNFPGRFSGRQFSNSRSEMNVSTLELGDSALYLCASSYTGPESYEQYFGPGTRLTVT.

The V call is TRBV10-1, the J call TRBJ1-1; D is unresolved. CDR1 and CDR2 from the germline V gene are WNHNN and SYGVQD (reference sequence). V was trimmed by 0 bases and J by 1 base, leaving 12 bases between them. The CDR3 contains 16 residues. Here the CDR3 reads CASSESGLLGNTEAFF. The CDR3 DNA sequence: TGCGCCAGCAGTGAGTCCGGTCTTCTCGGGAACACTGAAGCTTTCTTT.

V and J are TRBV4-3 and TRBJ2-3, with 8 bases matching TRBD2. The CDR3 sequence is 15 residues long. Germline CDR1 is LGHNA and CDR2 is YSLEER. V shed 0 bases, J shed 3 bases, and the junction held 2 bases outside the gene matches. The CDR3 loop is CASSQDGGGTDTQYF. The DNA for the CDR3 is TGCGCCAGCAGCCAAGACGGGGGGGGTACAGATACGCAGTATTTT.

The genes are TRBV25-1 and TRBJ1-2; 7 bases agree with TRBD1. In germline, CDR1 is MGHDK, CDR2 SYGVNS. The junction had 12 bases not matched to a gene; V was cut back by 5 bases and J by 6 bases. There are 15 residues in the CDR3. CDR3 DNA sequence: TGTGCCAGCAGTTTGACCGGTGGGACAGTCAATGGCTACACCTTC. Translated: CASSLTGGTVNGYTF.

Details on this clone: Its ends do not fully match the called genes, so a read error is possible. This sequence joins TRBV18 and TRBJ2-6, with D perhaps TRBD1 (5 bases). Germline V gene data show CDR1 as KGHSH and CDR2 as LQKENI. This CDR3 has 14 amino acids. The CDR3 loop is CASSPSSGADVLTF. In nucleotides, the CDR3 is TGTGCCAGCTCACCATCATCTGGGGCCGACGTCCTGACTTTC.

The CDR3 DNA sequence: TGCGCCAGCAGCTTGAATTCCAGGGGGCTGGAGACCCAGTACTTC. As protein: CASSLNSRGLETQYF. This sequence joins TRBV5-1 and TRBJ2-5; 8 bases are shared with TRBD1. V dropped 1 base and J dropped 5; count of bases not matched to a gene: 7. From germline, CDR1 is SGHRS and CDR2 YFSETQ. CDR3 length equals 15 residues. The full variable domain, with the rest looked up from reference TRBV5-1 and TRBJ2-5, is KAGVTQTPRYLIKTRGQQVTLSCSPISGHRSVSWYQQTPGQGLQFLFEYFSETQRNKGNFPGRFSGRQFSNSRSEMNVSTLELGDSALYLCASSLNSRGLETQYFGPGTRLLVL.

The CDR3, as DNA: TGTGCTAGTGGGCGTGGAGGGGGATCTACTCGGGAGCTGTTTTTT. The encoded protein is CASGRGGGSTRELFF. This rearrangement joins TRBV12-5 to TRBJ2-2; D assignment may be TRBD1 or TRBD2 (6 bases each). From germline, CDR1 is LGHNT and CDR2 FRNRAP. The CDR3 is made up of 15 amino acids. V lost 6 bases and J 9 bases, leaving 20 bases between the germline ends. Drawing the rest from reference TRBV12-5 and TRBJ2-2, the complete variable domain is DARVTQTPRHKVTEMGQEVTMRCQPILGHNTVFWYRQTMMQGLELLAYFRNRAPLDDSGMPKDRFSAEMPDATLATLKIQPSEPRDSAVYFCASGRGGGSTRELFFGEGSRLTVL.